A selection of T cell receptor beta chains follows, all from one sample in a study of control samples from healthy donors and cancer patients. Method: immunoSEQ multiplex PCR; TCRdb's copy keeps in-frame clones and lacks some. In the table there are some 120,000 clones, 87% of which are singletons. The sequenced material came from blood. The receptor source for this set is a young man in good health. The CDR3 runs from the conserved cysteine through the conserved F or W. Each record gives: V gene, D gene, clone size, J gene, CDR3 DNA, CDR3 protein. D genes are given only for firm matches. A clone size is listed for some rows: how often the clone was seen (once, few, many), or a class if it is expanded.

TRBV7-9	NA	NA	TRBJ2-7	TGTGCCAGCAGCGAGTGGACAGAACGGCAGTACTTC	CASSEWTERQYF
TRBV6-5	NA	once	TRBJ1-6	TGTGCCAGCAGGTTTACCGGGGGTGGAAATTCACCCCTCCACTTT	CASRFTGGGNSPLHF
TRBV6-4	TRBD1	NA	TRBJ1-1	TGTGCCAGCGGGAAACAGGGGGACACTGAAGCTTTCTTT	CASGKQGDTEAFF
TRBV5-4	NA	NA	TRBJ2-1	TGTGCCATCCAGGGGCGTTCCAGTCCCAATGAGCAGTTCTTC	CAIQGRSSPNEQFF
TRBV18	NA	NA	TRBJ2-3	TGTGCCAGCTCAGAAAGACAGACAGATACGCAGTATTTT	CASSERQTDTQYF
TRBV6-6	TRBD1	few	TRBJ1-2	TGTGCCAGCAGTTACCTAGACAGGGAAGATGGCTACACCTTC	CASSYLDREDGYTF
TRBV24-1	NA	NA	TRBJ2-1	TGTGCCACCAGTGACCAAAATAAGGATGAGCAGTTCTTC	CATSDQNKDEQFF
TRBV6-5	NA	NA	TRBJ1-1	TGTGCCACCCGCCGCGCGAACACTGAAGCTTTCTTT	CATRRANTEAFF
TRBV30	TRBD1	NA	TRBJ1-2	TGTGCCTGGAGTGGTATACCGACAGGGGGCTATGGCTACACCTTC	CAWSGIPTGGYGYTF
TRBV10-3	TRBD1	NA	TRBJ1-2	TGTGCCATCAGTGAGCCAGGAGGACAGGGGAACAATGGCTACACCTTC	CAISEPGGQGNNGYTF
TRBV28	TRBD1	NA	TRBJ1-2	TGTGCCAGCAGTTTATGGGGACAGACACGCACCCGTAACTATGGCTACACCTTC	CASSLWGQTRTRNYGYTF
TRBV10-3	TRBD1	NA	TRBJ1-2	TGTGCCACCCGAACAGGGGGCGTCTATGGCTACACCTTC	CATRTGGVYGYTF
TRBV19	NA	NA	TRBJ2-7	TGTGCCAGTAGTGCCCGGGGACCCAACGAGCAGTACTTC	CASSARGPNEQYF
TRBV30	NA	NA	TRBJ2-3	TGTGCCTGGAAGGTTTTACGATGGGGGGCAGATACGCAGTATTTT	CAWKVLRWGADTQYF
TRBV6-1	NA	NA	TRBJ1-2	TGTGCCAGCAGTGAAATTTGGCCCCCTTATGGCTACACCTTC	CASSEIWPPYGYTF
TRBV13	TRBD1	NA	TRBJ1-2	TGTGCCAGCAGCTTCCGGGACAGGGACAACTATGGCTACACCTTC	CASSFRDRDNYGYTF
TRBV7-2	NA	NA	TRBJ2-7	TGTGCCAGCAGCTTAATTTCCACGGCCTACGAGCAGTACTTC	CASSLISTAYEQYF
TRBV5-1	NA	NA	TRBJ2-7	TGCGCCAGCAGCTTGGTTGGGGAGGTAACCTACGAGCAGTACTTC	CASSLVGEVTYEQYF
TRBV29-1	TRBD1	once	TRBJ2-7	TGCAGCGCCGGGGACAGCTACGAGCAGTACTTC	CSAGDSYEQYF
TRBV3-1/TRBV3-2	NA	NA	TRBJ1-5	TGTGCCAGCAGCCAAGGGGTGCGGGGAGGGAACAATCAGCCCCAGCATTTT	CASSQGVRGGNNQPQHF
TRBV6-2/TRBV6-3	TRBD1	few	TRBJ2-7	TGTGCCAGCAGTTATTCCTGGGACAGGGTCGAGCAGTACTTC	CASSYSWDRVEQYF
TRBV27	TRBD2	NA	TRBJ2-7	TGTGCCAGCAGTGAGCTAGCGGGACCCCCTTGGGACGAGCAGTACTTC	CASSELAGPPWDEQYF
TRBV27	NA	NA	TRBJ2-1	TGTGCCAGCAGTTTACCGGGACCCCACAATGAGCAGTTCTTC	CASSLPGPHNEQFF
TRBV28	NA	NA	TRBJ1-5	TGTGCCAGCTCAGAGGCGAGCAATCAGCCCCAGCATTTT	CASSEASNQPQHF
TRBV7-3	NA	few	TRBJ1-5	TGTGCCAGCAGCTTAAGGCGAAATCAGCCCCAGCATTTT	CASSLRRNQPQHF
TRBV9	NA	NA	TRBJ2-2	TGTGCCAGCAGCGTACTTGGCGGGACCGGGGAGCTGTTTTTT	CASSVLGGTGELFF
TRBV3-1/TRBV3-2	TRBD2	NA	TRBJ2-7	TGTGCCAGCAGCCAAGCCAGCGGGGGACTCGAGCAGTACTTC	CASSQASGGLEQYF
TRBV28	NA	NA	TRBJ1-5	TGTGCCACAGGGCGCAATCAGCCCCAGCATTTT	CATGRNQPQHF
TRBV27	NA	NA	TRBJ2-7	TGTGCCAGCCGTTTCCATCAGGGCTACGAGCAGTACTTC	CASRFHQGYEQYF
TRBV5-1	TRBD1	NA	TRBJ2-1	TGCGCCAGCACCCTCGGACAGGTAGAGCAGTTCTTC	CASTLGQVEQFF
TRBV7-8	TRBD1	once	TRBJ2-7	TGTGCCAGCAGCGCGCGACAGGGGGCCTACGAGCAGTACTTC	CASSARQGAYEQYF
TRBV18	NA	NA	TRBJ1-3	TGTGCCAGCTCGCTTGGACAGATCTCTGGAAACACCATATATTTT	CASSLGQISGNTIYF
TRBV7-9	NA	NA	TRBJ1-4	TGTGCCAGCAGCCCAGCAGAAAAACTGTTTTTT	CASSPAEKLFF
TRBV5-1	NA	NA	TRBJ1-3	TGCGCCAGCAGCCAGGACGTCTCCTCTGGAAACACCATATATTTT	CASSQDVSSGNTIYF
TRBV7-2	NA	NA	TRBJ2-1	TGTGCCAGCAGCTCGCTAGCCTACAATGAGCAGTTCTTC	CASSSLAYNEQFF
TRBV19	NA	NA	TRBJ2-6	TGTGCCAGTAGTATACTTGTCTCTGGGGCCAACGTCCTGACTTTC	CASSILVSGANVLTF
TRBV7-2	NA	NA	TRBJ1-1	TGTGCCAGCAGCGCCCTCCTGTACGCTGAAGCTTTCTTT	CASSALLYAEAFF
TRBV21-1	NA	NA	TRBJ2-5	TGTGCCAGCAGCAAAAACCCAGAGACCCAGTACTTC	CASSKNPETQYF
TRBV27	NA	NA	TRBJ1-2	TGTGCCAGCAAGGAGGACAGCTTAGGAGGCTACACCTTC	CASKEDSLGGYTF
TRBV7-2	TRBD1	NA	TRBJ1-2	TGTGCCAGCAGCCCTAATGACAGGGGTTGGTATGGCTACACCTTC	CASSPNDRGWYGYTF
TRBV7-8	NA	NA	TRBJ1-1	TGTGCCAGCAGCTTAGAGAGGAACACTGAAGCTTTCTTT	CASSLERNTEAFF
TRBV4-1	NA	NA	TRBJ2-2	TGCGCCAGCGGACTGTCTAGCACGGTTGGGACCGGGGAGCTGTTTTTT	CASGLSSTVGTGELFF
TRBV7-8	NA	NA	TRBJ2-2	TGTGCCAGCAGCTTAGCGAGGGGCAGGCTGACCGGGGAGCTGTTTTTT	CASSLARGRLTGELFF
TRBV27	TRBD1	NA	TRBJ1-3	TGTGCCAGTTCCAGACAGGGCGGTGGAAACACCATATATTTT	CASSRQGGGNTIYF
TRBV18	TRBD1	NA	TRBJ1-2	TGTGCCAGCTCACCACCCGACAGGGGAAACTATGGCTACACCTTC	CASSPPDRGNYGYTF
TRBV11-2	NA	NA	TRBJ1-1	TGTGCCAGCAGCCTCCGGACAGCCAACACTGAAGCTTTCTTT	CASSLRTANTEAFF
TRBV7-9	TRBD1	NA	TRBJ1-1	TGTGCCAGCAGCCCGTGGAGGGGGCTAGGGGGAAGCACTGAAGCTTTCTTT	CASSPWRGLGGSTEAFF
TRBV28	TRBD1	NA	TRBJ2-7	TGTGCCAGCAGTCGACAGGGTTCGTCCGGCGAGCAGTACTTC	CASSRQGSSGEQYF
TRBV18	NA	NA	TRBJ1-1	TGTGCCAGCTCACCCACGGGGGCGAACACTGAAGCTTTCTTT	CASSPTGANTEAFF